This T cell receptor beta chain was captured by sequencing in a study of identical twins. Study conclusions and caveats: Out-of-frame beta sequences exhibited a weaker degree of excess twin sharing. For cord blood, abundant beta clonotypes had fewer insertions, unlike memory repertoires, which showed none.

One entry per CDR3 protein results from TCRdb running MiXCR on the 5' RACE reads. The sample lists 1.5 million to 2 million distinct CDR3 sequences, around 33% occurring once. This CDR3 comprises 16 residues. The germline gives CDR1 LGHNA, CDR2 YNFKEQ. As regards this clonotype: Its antigen remains unknown.

The TCR was taken from a newborn girl in good health. The rearrangement links TRBV4-2 to TRBJ2-4; 10 bases are a match to TRBD2. The J call may be in error: the DNA end matches TRBJ2-7 better. The specimen sequenced was cord blood. The chain's CDR3 is CASSQVETSGNYEQYF. The CDR3, as DNA: TGTGCCAGCAGCCAAGTAGAAACTAGCGGGAACTACGAGCAGTACTTC.